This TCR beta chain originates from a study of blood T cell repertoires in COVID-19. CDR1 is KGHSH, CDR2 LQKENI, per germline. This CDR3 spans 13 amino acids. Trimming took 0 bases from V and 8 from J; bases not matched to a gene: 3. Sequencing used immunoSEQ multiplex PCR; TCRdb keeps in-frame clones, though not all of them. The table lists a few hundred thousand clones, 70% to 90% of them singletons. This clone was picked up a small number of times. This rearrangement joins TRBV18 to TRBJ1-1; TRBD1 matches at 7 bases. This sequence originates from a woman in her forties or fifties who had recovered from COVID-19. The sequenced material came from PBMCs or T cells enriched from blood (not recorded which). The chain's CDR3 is CASSPPMDREAFF. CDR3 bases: TGTGCCAGCTCACCACCTATGGACAGGGAAGCTTTCTTT.